This T cell receptor (beta chain) was identified in a study of cytomegalovirus exposure and HLA in healthy donors. In the study overall: The study's early data release held about 85 million unique TCRs from HLA-typed donors.

The PCR was carried out with 60 Vbeta primers and 13 Jbeta primers. Repertoires were generated with immunoSEQ multiplex PCR, while TCRdb's copy carries only in-frame clones and drops some. Seen here are 150,000 to 180,000 clones, 70% to 80% observed once, and the top ten hold roughly 7.1%. With V trimmed by 8 bases and J by 4 bases, 8 bases remained unmatched. Germline V CDR1 and CDR2: SQVTM, ANQGSEA. The CDR3 contains 13 residues. Points from the study as a whole: Using a false discovery rate of 0.05, a later analysis showed that 16,951 TCR beta sequences were associated with HLA alleles. Highest at DRB1 and lowest at HLA-C, TCR association rates differed among HLA loci in a later analysis.

Regarding this clone: What it binds is unknown.

The origin of this receptor is a man under 40 in good health and CMV-seropositive. Sequenced sample: PBMCs. The V gene is TRBV29-1, the J gene TRBJ2-1; 7 nucleotides agree with TRBD2. CDR3: CSTRDYRYNEQFF. The CDR3 region has the DNA TGCAGCACACGGGACTACCGTTACAATGAGCAGTTCTTC.